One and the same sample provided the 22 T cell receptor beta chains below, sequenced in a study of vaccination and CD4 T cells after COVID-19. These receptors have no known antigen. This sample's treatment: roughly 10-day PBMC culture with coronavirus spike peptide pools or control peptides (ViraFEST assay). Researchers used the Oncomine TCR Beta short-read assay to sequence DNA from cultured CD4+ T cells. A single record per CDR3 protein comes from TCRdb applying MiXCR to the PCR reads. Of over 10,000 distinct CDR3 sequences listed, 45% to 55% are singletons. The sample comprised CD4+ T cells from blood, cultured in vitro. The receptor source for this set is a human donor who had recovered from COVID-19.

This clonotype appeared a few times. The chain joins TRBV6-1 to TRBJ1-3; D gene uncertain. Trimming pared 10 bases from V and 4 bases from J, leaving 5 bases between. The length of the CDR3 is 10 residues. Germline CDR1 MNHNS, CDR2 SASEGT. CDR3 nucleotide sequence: TGTGCCATCAAAGGAAACACCATATATTTT. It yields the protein CAIKGNTIYF.

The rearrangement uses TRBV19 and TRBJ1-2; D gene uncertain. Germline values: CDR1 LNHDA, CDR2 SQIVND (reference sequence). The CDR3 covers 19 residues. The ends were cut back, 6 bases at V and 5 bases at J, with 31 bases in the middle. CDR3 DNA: TGTGCCAGTAGCCCTAAGGCCGTTAAATTCACCCCTCGAAGTTATGGCTACACCTTC. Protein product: CASSPKAVKFTPRSYGYTF.

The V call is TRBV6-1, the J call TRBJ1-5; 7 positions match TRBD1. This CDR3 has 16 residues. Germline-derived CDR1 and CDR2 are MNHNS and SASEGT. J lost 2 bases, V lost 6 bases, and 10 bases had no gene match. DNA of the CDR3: TGTGCCAGCAGCCCAGGGGGGGTAAGGGGCAATCAGCCCCAGCATTTT. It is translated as CASSPGGVRGNQPQHF.

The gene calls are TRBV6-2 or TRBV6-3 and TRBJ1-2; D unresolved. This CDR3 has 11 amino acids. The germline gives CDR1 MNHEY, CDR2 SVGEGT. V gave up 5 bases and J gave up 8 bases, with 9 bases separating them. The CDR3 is CASSTASGYTF. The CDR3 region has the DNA TGTGCCAGCAGTACCGCGTCCGGCTACACCTTC.

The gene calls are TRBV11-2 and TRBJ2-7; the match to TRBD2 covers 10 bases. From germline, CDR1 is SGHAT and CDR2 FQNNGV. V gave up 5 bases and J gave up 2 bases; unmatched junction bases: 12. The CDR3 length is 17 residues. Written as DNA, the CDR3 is TGTGCCAGCAGCCCCGGACTAGCGGCCTATGGGACCTACGAGCAGTACTTC. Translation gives CASSPGLAAYGTYEQYF.

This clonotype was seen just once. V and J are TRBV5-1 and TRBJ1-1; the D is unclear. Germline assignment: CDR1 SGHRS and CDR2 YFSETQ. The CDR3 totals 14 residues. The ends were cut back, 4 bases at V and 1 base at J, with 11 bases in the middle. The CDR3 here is CASSAPVPNTEAFF. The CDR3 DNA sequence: TGCGCCAGCAGCGCTCCAGTTCCGAACACTGAAGCTTTCTTT.

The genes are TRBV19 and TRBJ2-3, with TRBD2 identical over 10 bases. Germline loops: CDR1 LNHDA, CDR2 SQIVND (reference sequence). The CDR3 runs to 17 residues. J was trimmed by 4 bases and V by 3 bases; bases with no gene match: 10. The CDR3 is CASSITSGTGRADTQYF. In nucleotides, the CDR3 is TGTGCCAGTAGTATCACTAGCGGGACGGGAAGAGCAGATACGCAGTATTTT.

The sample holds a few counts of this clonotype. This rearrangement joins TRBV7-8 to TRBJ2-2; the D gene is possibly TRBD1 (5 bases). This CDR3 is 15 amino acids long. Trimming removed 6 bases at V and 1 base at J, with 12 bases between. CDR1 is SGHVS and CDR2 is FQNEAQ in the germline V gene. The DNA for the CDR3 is TGTGCCAGCAGTAACACTCAGGGGAACACCGGGGAGCTGTTTTTT. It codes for CASSNTQGNTGELFF.

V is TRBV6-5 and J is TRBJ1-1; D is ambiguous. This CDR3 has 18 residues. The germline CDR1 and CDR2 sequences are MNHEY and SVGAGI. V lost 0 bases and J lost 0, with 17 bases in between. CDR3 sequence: CASSYSSSRLSMNTEAFF. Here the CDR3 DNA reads TGTGCCAGCAGTTACTCAAGCTCCCGCTTATCCATGAACACTGAAGCTTTCTTT.

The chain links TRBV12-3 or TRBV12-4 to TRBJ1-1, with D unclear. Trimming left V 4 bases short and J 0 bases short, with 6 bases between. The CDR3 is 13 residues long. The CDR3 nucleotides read TGTGCCAGCAGTTGGACGGTGAACACTGAAGCTTTCTTT. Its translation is CASSWTVNTEAFF.

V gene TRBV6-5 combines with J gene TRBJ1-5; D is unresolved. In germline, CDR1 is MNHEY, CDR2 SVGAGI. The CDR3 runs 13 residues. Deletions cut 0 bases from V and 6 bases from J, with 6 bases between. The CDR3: CASSYSNGQPQHF. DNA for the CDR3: TGTGCCAGCAGTTACTCGAATGGTCAGCCCCAGCATTTT.

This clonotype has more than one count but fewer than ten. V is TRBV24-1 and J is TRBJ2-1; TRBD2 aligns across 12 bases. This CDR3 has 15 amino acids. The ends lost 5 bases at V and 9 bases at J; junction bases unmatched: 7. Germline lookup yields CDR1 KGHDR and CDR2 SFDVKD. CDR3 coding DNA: TGTGCCACCAGTGGGGCTAGCGGGAGGGCCGTTGAGCAGTTCTTC. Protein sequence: CATSGASGRAVEQFF.

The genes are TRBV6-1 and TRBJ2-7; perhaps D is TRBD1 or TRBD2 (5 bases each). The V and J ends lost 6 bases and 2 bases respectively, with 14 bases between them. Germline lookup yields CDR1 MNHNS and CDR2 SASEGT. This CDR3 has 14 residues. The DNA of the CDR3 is TGTGCCAGCAGGCCTCCGGGACCAACCTACGAGCAGTACTTC. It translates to CASRPPGPTYEQYF.

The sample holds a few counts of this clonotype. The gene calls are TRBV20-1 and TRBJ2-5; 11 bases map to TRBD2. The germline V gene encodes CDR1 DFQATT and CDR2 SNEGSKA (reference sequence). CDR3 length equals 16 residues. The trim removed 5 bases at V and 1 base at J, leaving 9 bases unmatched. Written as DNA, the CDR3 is TGCAGTGCTGACTATAGCGGGAGGGCCTCCCAAGAGACCCAGTACTTC. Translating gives CSADYSGRASQETQYF.

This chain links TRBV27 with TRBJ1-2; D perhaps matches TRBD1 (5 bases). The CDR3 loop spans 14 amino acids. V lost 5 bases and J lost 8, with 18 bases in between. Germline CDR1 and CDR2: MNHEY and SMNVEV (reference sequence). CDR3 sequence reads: CASSKRDRGSGYTF. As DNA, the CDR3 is TGTGCCAGCAGTAAAAGGGACCGGGGAAGCGGCTACACCTTC.

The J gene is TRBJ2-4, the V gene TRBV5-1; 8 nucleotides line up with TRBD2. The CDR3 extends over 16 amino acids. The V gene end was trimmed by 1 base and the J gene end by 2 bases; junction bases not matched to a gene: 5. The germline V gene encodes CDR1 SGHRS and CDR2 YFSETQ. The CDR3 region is CASSLSGGHSKNIQYF. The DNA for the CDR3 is TGCGCCAGCAGCTTGAGCGGGGGTCACTCCAAAAACATTCAGTACTTC.

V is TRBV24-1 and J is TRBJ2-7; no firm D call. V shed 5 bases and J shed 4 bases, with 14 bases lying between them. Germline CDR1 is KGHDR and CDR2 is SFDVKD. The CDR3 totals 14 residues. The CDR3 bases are TGTGCCACCAGTGTTCTCGACCGAAAATACGAGCAGTACTTC. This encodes CATSVLDRKYEQYF.

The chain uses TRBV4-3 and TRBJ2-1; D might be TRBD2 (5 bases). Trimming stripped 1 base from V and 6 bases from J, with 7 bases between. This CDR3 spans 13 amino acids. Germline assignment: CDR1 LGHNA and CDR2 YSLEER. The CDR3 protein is CASSQGLANEQFF. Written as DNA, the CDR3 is TGCGCCAGCAGCCAAGGGCTAGCCAATGAGCAGTTCTTC.

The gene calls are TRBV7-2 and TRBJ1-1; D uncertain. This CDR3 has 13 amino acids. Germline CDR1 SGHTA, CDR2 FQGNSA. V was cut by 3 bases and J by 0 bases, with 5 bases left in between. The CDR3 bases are TGTGCCAGCAGCTTTAAGTTGAACACTGAAGCTTTCTTT. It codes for CASSFKLNTEAFF.

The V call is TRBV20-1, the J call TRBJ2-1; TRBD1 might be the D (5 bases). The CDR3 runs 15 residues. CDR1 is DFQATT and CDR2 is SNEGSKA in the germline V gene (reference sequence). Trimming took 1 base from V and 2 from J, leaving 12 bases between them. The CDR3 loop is CSARGGASTYNEQFF. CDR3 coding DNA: TGCAGTGCTAGAGGTGGGGCGAGTACCTACAATGAGCAGTTCTTC.

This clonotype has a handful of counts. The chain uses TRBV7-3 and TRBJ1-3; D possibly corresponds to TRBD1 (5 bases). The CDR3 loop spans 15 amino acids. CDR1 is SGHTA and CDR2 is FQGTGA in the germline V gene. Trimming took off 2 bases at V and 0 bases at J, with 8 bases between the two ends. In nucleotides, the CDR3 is TGTGCCAGCAGCTTACAGGGCAGCTCTGGAAACACCATATATTTT. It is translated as CASSLQGSSGNTIYF.

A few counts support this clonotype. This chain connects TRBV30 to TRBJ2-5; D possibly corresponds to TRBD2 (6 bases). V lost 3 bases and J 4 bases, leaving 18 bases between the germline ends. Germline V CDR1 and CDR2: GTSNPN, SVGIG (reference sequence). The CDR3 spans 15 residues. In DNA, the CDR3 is TGTGCCTGGAGGGGGGGACTCCTTCGGGGAGAGACCCAGTACTTC. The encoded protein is CAWRGGLLRGETQYF.